This TCR beta chain was retrieved from a study of blood T cell repertoires in COVID-19. Study information: Acute-phase and convalescent COVID-19 samples originated in the United States, Italy and Spain.

This CDR3 region has 12 residues. From germline, CDR1 is LNHDA and CDR2 SQIVND (reference sequence). The germline V and J ends were trimmed by 5 bases and 3 bases, with 8 bases remaining between them. Assay: immunoSEQ multiplex PCR; the TCRdb copy retains only in-frame clones and omits some. The sample includes about 200,000 clones, 60% to 85% of them seen just once. This rearrangement joins TRBV19 to TRBJ2-7, with D perhaps TRBD1 (5 bases). The clonotype was recovered from a woman in her seventies with acute or convalescent COVID-19. The sample comprised peripheral blood. Here the CDR3 DNA reads TGTGCCAGTAGTCAGGGTAACTACGAGCAGTACTTC. Translated, it gives CASSQGNYEQYF.